The T cell receptor (beta chain) described here comes from a study of early T cells in non-severe SARS-CoV-2 infection. The CDR3 has 11 amino acids. Germline-derived CDR1 and CDR2 are MNHEY and SVGEGT. Trimming cost V 8 bases and J 2 bases, with 7 bases left between them. TCRdb redid the calling of the 5' RACE reads with MiXCR, one entry per CDR3 protein. The sample contains fewer than 80,000 distinct CDR3 sequences, less than 9.5% of which appear only once. This clonotype was counted at least ten times. The V gene is TRBV6-2 or TRBV6-3, the J gene TRBJ2-7; either TRBD1 or TRBD2 may fit D (5 bases each). The sequenced sample was whole blood, obtained at baseline. The receptor's source is an adult who was a healthcare worker with PCR-confirmed SARS-CoV-2 infection or an uninfected control (not recorded which). This chain's CDR3 is CASRDAYEQYF. The CDR3 bases are TGTGCCAGCCGGGACGCCTACGAGCAGTACTTC.